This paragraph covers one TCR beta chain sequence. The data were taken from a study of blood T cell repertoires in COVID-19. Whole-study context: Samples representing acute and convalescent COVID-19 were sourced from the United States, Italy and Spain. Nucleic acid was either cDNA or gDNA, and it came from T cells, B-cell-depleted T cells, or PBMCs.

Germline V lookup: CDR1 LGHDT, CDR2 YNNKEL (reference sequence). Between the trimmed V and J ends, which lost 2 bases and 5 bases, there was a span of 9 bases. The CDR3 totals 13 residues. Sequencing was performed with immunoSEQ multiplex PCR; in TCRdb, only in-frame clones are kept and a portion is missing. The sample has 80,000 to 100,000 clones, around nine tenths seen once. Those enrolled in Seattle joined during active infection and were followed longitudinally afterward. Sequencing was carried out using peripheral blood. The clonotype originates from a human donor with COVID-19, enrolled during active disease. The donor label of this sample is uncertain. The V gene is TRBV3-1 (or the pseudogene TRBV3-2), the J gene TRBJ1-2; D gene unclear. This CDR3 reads CASSQRGVYGYTF. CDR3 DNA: TGTGCCAGCAGCCAACGGGGAGTATATGGCTACACCTTC.